Given below is one TCR beta chain in context. Its antigen is not identified. The repertoire was sequenced with immunoSEQ multiplex PCR; TCRdb's copy has only in-frame clones and lacks some. In the table there are tens of thousands of clones, roughly four fifths of which are singletons. The time point was: baseline pretreatment blood. Specified treatment: 15 Gy SBRT to primary tumor, nephrectomy 4 weeks later. This entry belongs to a study of radiation and T cells in renal cell carcinoma. Study conclusions and caveats: Top tumor clonotypes rose in blood 2 weeks post-radiation, then contracted. No pretreatment tumor biopsies were available for baseline clonotypes.

V gave up 1 base and J gave up 7 bases; unmatched junction bases: 3. CDR1 SGHVS and CDR2 FQNEAQ come from the germline V gene. CDR3 length equals 15 residues. Here the sequenced sample was blood, taken from a patient whose treatment included radiotherapy and nephrectomy. This TCR came from a woman aged 70-85 years with renal cell carcinoma. This chain uses TRBV7-8 with TRBJ2-1, with TRBD1 matching 11 bases. CDR3 sequence reads: CASSLGGTGGNEQFF. The CDR3 DNA reads as TGTGCCAGCAGCTTAGGGGGGACAGGGGGTAATGAGCAGTTCTTC.